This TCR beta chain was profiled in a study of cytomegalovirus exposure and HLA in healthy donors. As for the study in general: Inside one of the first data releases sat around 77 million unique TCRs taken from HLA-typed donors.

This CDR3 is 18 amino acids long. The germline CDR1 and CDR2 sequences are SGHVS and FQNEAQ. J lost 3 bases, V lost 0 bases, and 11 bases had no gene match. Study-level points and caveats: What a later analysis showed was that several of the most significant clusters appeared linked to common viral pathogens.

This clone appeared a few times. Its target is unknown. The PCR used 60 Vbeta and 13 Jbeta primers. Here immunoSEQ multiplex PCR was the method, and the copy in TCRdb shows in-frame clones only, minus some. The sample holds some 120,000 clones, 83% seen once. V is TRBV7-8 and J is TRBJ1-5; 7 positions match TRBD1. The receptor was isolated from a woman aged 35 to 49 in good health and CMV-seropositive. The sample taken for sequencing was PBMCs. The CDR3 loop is CASSLARFRDSHNQPQHF. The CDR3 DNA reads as TGTGCCAGCAGCTTAGCCCGATTCCGGGACAGCCACAATCAGCCCCAGCATTTT.